This T cell receptor (beta chain) was recorded in a study of T cell repertoires in cytomegalovirus infection. Study-wide context: Carrying CMV and the relevant HLA type showed in public TCR beta signatures. Study conclusions and caveats: Identification of carriers of CMV plus the relevant HLA was performed using cumulative public TCR beta family frequency. In two of eight donors, the top clonotype was HLA-C-restricted CMV-specific.

TCRdb passed the reads through MiXCR, listing each CDR3 protein once. The sample holds more than 650,000 distinct CDR3 sequences, roughly a third seen once. As to this clonotype: Its antigen remains unknown.

Germline loops: CDR1 SGHDN, CDR2 FVKESK. Trimming at V came to 3 bases and at J to 3 bases, leaving 7 bases not matched to a gene. The CDR3 loop spans 17 amino acids. Sequencing was performed on PBMCs. The chain couples TRBV14 to TRBJ2-1; TRBD2 agrees at 11 bases. This receptor was identified in a human donor in good health (CMV status not recorded). Some clones in this sample may be carry-over from other donors' samples. The CDR3 loop is CASSQRAGTSGYNEQFF. The CDR3 bases are TGTGCCAGCAGCCAGAGAGCCGGGACTAGCGGCTACAATGAGCAGTTCTTC.